This T cell receptor (beta chain) appears in the sequencing data of a study of T cell changes during pregnancy in multiple sclerosis. Profiled with immunoSEQ multiplex PCR; TCRdb holds only in-frame clones, not every one. The sample consists of nearly 25,000 clones, approximately 90% of them appearing once. CDR1 MNHNS and CDR2 SASEGT come from the germline V gene. The CDR3 has 17 amino acids. Deletions cut 1 base from V and 10 bases from J, with 23 bases between. This sequence originates from a female donor in good health, enrolled as a control in a pregnancy study. This sample comprised CD4+ T cells from peripheral blood mononuclear cells, obtained in the first trimester of pregnancy. The chain links TRBV6-1 to TRBJ2-1; possibly TRBD2 for D (7 bases). CDR3 sequence reads: CASSEVFVGGANREQFF. DNA for the CDR3: TGTGCCAGCAGTGAAGTTTTTGTTGGGGGGGCCAATCGGGAGCAGTTCTTC.